This T cell receptor beta chain originates from a study of spatial heterogeneity in lung cancer. Study-wide background: Detected sequences consistently included more beta-chain ones than alpha-chain ones.

Time point denoted: blood at routine non-recurrence follow-up after resection. No cell sorting; template was whole RNA from tumor, lung tissue or PBMC. All TCR cDNA molecules were individually tagged with a unique molecular identifier. Using its own MiXCR run on the 5' RACE reads, TCRdb lists one record per CDR3 protein. The sample has around 110,000 distinct CDR3 sequences; 9.5% to 15% are singletons. The CDR3 contains 14 residues. The trim removed 5 bases at V and 10 bases at J, leaving 7 bases unmatched. Germline V CDR1 and CDR2: SGHTA, FQGNSA. Ten or more counts support this clonotype. V and J are TRBV7-2 and TRBJ2-1; the match to TRBD2 covers 11 bases. This TCR was sampled from a male donor with early-stage non-small cell lung cancer. This specimen consisted of PBMCs, obtained at follow-up. The CDR3 is CASSPWGTSGEQFF. The CDR3 region has the DNA TGTGCCAGCAGCCCTTGGGGGACTAGCGGCGAGCAGTTCTTC.